This record looks at one T cell receptor (beta chain) sequence and its context. This record comes from a study of T cells expressing NK-cell markers. Germline CDR1 and CDR2: SGHDT and YYEEEE. CDR3 size: 16 residues. Reanalyzing the 5' RACE reads, TCRdb keeps one entry per CDR3 protein, without DNA. The sample includes 200,000 to 300,000 distinct CDR3 sequences. This sequence originates from a woman between 18 and 69 years old in good health. This rearrangement joins TRBV5-6 to TRBJ2-1; the TCRdb call, TRBD1, lacks DNA for checking. What was sequenced was blood T cells: a sorted CD56 or NKG2C T cell subset, CD4+ or CD8+ T cells, or bulk PBMC T cells (not recorded which). The CDR3 spells CASSLPGGGGGVEQFF. The variable domain in full, with the rest retrieved from reference TRBV5-6 and TRBJ2-1, is DAGVTQSPTHLIKTRGQQVTLRCSPKSGHDTVSWYQQALGQGPQFIFQYYEEEERQRGNFPDRFSGHQFPNYSSELNVNALLLGDSALYLCASSLPGGGGGVEQFFGPGTRLTVL.